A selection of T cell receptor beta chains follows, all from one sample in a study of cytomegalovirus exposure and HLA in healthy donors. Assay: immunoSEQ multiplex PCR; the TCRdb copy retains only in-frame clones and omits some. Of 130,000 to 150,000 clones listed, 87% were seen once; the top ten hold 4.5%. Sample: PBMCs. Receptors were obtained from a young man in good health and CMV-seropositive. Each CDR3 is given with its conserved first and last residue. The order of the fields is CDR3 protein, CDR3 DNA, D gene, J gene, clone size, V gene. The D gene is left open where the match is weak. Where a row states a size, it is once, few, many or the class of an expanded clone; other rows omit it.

CDR3 protein: CASSDKDRGHNSPLHF; CDR3 DNA: TGTGCCAGCAGTGACAAGGACAGGGGGCATAATTCACCCCTCCACTTT; D gene: TRBD1; J gene: TRBJ1-6; clone size: -; V gene: TRBV6-4
CDR3 protein: CASSLPFRDRGGHEQYF; CDR3 DNA: TGTGCCAGCAGCTTACCTTTTCGGGACAGGGGGGGCCACGAGCAGTACTTC; D gene: TRBD1; J gene: TRBJ2-7; clone size: -; V gene: TRBV13
CDR3 protein: CARGPGTLAAGANVLTF; CDR3 DNA: TGTGCCAGGGGACCCGGGACATTAGCAGCCGGGGCCAACGTCCTGACTTTC; D gene: -; J gene: TRBJ2-6; clone size: -; V gene: TRBV2
CDR3 protein: CASARASPLHF; CDR3 DNA: TGTGCCAGCGCCAGGGCCTCACCCCTCCACTTT; D gene: -; J gene: TRBJ1-6; clone size: -; V gene: TRBV2
CDR3 protein: CASSLSYTEAFF; CDR3 DNA: TGTGCCAGCAGCTTATCGTACACTGAAGCTTTCTTT; D gene: -; J gene: TRBJ1-1; clone size: -; V gene: TRBV5-4
CDR3 protein: CASSKDRGGPRKEQFF; CDR3 DNA: TGTGCCAGCTCAAAAGACCGGGGGGGGCCTAGGAAGGAGCAGTTCTTC; D gene: TRBD2; J gene: TRBJ2-1; clone size: -; V gene: TRBV28
CDR3 protein: CAWSPQEDRRGTQYF; CDR3 DNA: TGTGCCTGGAGTCCTCAGGAGGATCGGCGAGGGACCCAGTACTTC; D gene: -; J gene: TRBJ2-5; clone size: -; V gene: TRBV30
CDR3 protein: CASSLFPGEAFF; CDR3 DNA: TGTGCCAGCAGCTTGTTCCCCGGTGAAGCTTTCTTT; D gene: -; J gene: TRBJ1-1; clone size: few; V gene: TRBV7-9
CDR3 protein: CASSLINLREPGNTIYF; CDR3 DNA: TGCGCCAGCAGCCTGATCAACCTCAGGGAACCTGGAAACACCATATATTTT; D gene: -; J gene: TRBJ1-3; clone size: -; V gene: TRBV4-1
CDR3 protein: CASSSTPTGAGNTIYF; CDR3 DNA: TGTGCCAGCAGCTCCACCCCGACAGGGGCTGGAAACACCATATATTTT; D gene: TRBD1; J gene: TRBJ1-3; clone size: -; V gene: TRBV5-6
CDR3 protein: CASGEGGSNYGYTF; CDR3 DNA: TGCGCCAGTGGCGAGGGCGGATCTAACTATGGCTACACCTTC; D gene: -; J gene: TRBJ1-2; clone size: -; V gene: TRBV5-1
CDR3 protein: CARGDGTDTQYF; CDR3 DNA: TGTGCCAGAGGAGACGGCACAGATACGCAGTATTTT; D gene: -; J gene: TRBJ2-3; clone size: -; V gene: TRBV2
CDR3 protein: CASSSLSNTGELFF; CDR3 DNA: TGCGCCAGCAGCTCACTTTCTAACACCGGGGAGCTGTTTTTT; D gene: -; J gene: TRBJ2-2; clone size: -; V gene: TRBV5-1
CDR3 protein: CASSSQGFTEAFF; CDR3 DNA: TGTGCCAGCAGCTCTCAGGGGTTCACTGAAGCTTTCTTT; D gene: -; J gene: TRBJ1-1; clone size: -; V gene: TRBV7-2
CDR3 protein: CASGEQETKNIQYF; CDR3 DNA: TGTGCCAGCGGGGAACAGGAAACCAAAAACATTCAGTACTTC; D gene: -; J gene: TRBJ2-4; clone size: once; V gene: TRBV5-4
CDR3 protein: CASSPGTGFYEQYF; CDR3 DNA: TGTGCCAGCAGTCCGGGGACAGGGTTCTACGAGCAGTACTTC; D gene: TRBD1; J gene: TRBJ2-7; clone size: -; V gene: TRBV28
CDR3 protein: CASSMRRGDGNEQFF; CDR3 DNA: TGTGCCAGCAGTATGAGGCGGGGGGACGGCAATGAGCAGTTCTTC; D gene: TRBD2; J gene: TRBJ2-1; clone size: -; V gene: TRBV4-2
CDR3 protein: CASSLVGGSNTEAFF; CDR3 DNA: TGCGCCAGCAGCTTGGTGGGGGGATCGAACACTGAAGCTTTCTTT; D gene: -; J gene: TRBJ1-1; clone size: -; V gene: TRBV5-1
CDR3 protein: CAWSSTVPYEQYF; CDR3 DNA: TGTGCCTGGAGTTCGACAGTTCCCTACGAGCAGTACTTC; D gene: -; J gene: TRBJ2-7; clone size: -; V gene: TRBV30
CDR3 protein: CSVLTGTGQNIQYF; CDR3 DNA: TGCAGCGTCCTAACCGGGACAGGACAAAACATTCAGTACTTC; D gene: TRBD1; J gene: TRBJ2-4; clone size: -; V gene: TRBV29-1
CDR3 protein: CASSPKMASHRDTGELFF; CDR3 DNA: TGTGCCAGCTCACCAAAGATGGCCTCCCACCGGGACACCGGGGAGCTGTTTTTT; D gene: -; J gene: TRBJ2-2; clone size: -; V gene: TRBV18
CDR3 protein: CASSPGAAGKGYTF; CDR3 DNA: TGTGCCAGCTCACCTGGGGCAGCGGGTAAAGGCTACACCTTC; D gene: -; J gene: TRBJ1-2; clone size: -; V gene: TRBV18
CDR3 protein: CASSLGLGEDEQYF; CDR3 DNA: TGTGCCAGCAGCTTGGGACTAGGGGAGGACGAGCAGTACTTC; D gene: -; J gene: TRBJ2-7; clone size: -; V gene: TRBV5-8
CDR3 protein: CASSLASTSGNTDTQYF; CDR3 DNA: TGCGCCAGCAGCTTGGCCTCGACTAGCGGGAACACAGATACGCAGTATTTT; D gene: TRBD2; J gene: TRBJ2-3; clone size: -; V gene: TRBV5-1
CDR3 protein: CAWSVWGRSYEQYF; CDR3 DNA: TGTGCCTGGAGTGTTTGGGGGCGTTCCTACGAGCAGTACTTC; D gene: -; J gene: TRBJ2-7; clone size: -; V gene: TRBV30
CDR3 protein: CASRHTNTEAFF; CDR3 DNA: TGTGCCAGTAGACACACGAACACTGAAGCTTTCTTT; D gene: -; J gene: TRBJ1-1; clone size: -; V gene: TRBV19
CDR3 protein: CSAGRTGELFF; CDR3 DNA: TGCAGCGCTGGGCGAACCGGGGAGCTGTTTTTT; D gene: -; J gene: TRBJ2-2; clone size: -; V gene: TRBV29-1
CDR3 protein: CSVVFSTANTEAFF; CDR3 DNA: TGCAGCGTTGTGTTTAGTACAGCAAACACTGAAGCTTTCTTT; D gene: -; J gene: TRBJ1-1; clone size: -; V gene: TRBV29-1
CDR3 protein: CASSQEGQGTDTQYF; CDR3 DNA: TGTGCCAGCAGCCAGGAGGGACAGGGAACCGATACGCAGTATTTT; D gene: TRBD1; J gene: TRBJ2-3; clone size: -; V gene: TRBV7-9
CDR3 protein: CASPKSGAKGEAFF; CDR3 DNA: TGTGCCAGTCCCAAGAGCGGGGCGAAAGGTGAAGCTTTCTTT; D gene: -; J gene: TRBJ1-1; clone size: -; V gene: TRBV6-6
CDR3 protein: CASSELTVDTEAFF; CDR3 DNA: TGTGCCAGCAGTGAATTGACAGTAGACACTGAAGCTTTCTTT; D gene: -; J gene: TRBJ1-1; clone size: -; V gene: TRBV6-1
CDR3 protein: CASSSPHRLLNQPQHF; CDR3 DNA: TGCGCCAGCAGTTCGCCTCACAGGTTACTCAATCAGCCCCAGCATTTT; D gene: -; J gene: TRBJ1-5; clone size: -; V gene: TRBV5-1
CDR3 protein: CASSWTGVEAFF; CDR3 DNA: TGTGCCAGTAGTTGGACAGGGGTTGAAGCTTTCTTT; D gene: TRBD1; J gene: TRBJ1-1; clone size: -; V gene: TRBV19
CDR3 protein: CASRGQSSYNEQFF; CDR3 DNA: TGTGCCAGCAGGGGACAGAGCTCCTACAATGAGCAGTTCTTC; D gene: TRBD1; J gene: TRBJ2-1; clone size: few; V gene: TRBV2
CDR3 protein: CASPLTENTEAFF; CDR3 DNA: TGTGCCAGCCCTTTGACTGAGAACACTGAAGCTTTCTTT; D gene: -; J gene: TRBJ1-1; clone size: -; V gene: TRBV6-1
CDR3 protein: CASSQWAGSGQPQHF; CDR3 DNA: TGCGCCAGCAGCCAATGGGCGGGAAGCGGGCAGCCCCAGCATTTT; D gene: -; J gene: TRBJ1-5; clone size: -; V gene: TRBV4-1
CDR3 protein: CASTPRLAKETQYF; CDR3 DNA: TGTGCCAGCACCCCGAGACTAGCCAAAGAGACCCAGTACTTC; D gene: TRBD2; J gene: TRBJ2-5; clone size: -; V gene: TRBV25-1
CDR3 protein: CATSRVASEAFF; CDR3 DNA: TGTGCCACCAGCAGAGTGGCCAGTGAAGCTTTCTTT; D gene: -; J gene: TRBJ1-1; clone size: -; V gene: TRBV15
CDR3 protein: CASESYEQYF; CDR3 DNA: TGTGCCAGCGAGTCATACGAGCAGTACTTC; D gene: -; J gene: TRBJ2-7; clone size: few; V gene: TRBV6-1